This entry concerns a single T cell receptor beta chain. Via MiXCR, TCRdb re-called the 5' RACE reads, giving one row per CDR3 protein. The sample contains about 470,000 distinct CDR3 sequences, roughly 18% of which appear only once. The sample is drawn from a study of T-cell memory formation after mild COVID-19. J lost 6 bases, V lost 5 bases, and 4 bases had no gene match. Germline loops: CDR1 SGHTA, CDR2 FQGNSA. The CDR3 is 14 residues long. J is TRBJ2-2 and V is TRBV7-2; the match to TRBD2 covers 9 bases. The material sequenced was PBMCs or a T cell subset sorted from them (not recorded which). This receptor was identified in an adult woman who had mild COVID-19 (a few samples of this study predate the infection). Cell type and time point are not known. As DNA, the CDR3 is TGTGCCAGCAGCCCAGGGACTAGCTCCGGGGAGCTGTTTTTT. It is translated as CASSPGTSSGELFF.